This T cell receptor (beta chain) comes out of a study of cytomegalovirus exposure and HLA in healthy donors. Germline V gene data show CDR1 as MNHEY and CDR2 as SMNVEV (reference sequence). The V gene end was trimmed by 0 bases and the J gene end by 3 bases; junction bases not matched to a gene: 5. This CDR3 has 15 amino acids. The PCR employed 60 Vbeta primers together with 13 Jbeta primers. Measured with immunoSEQ multiplex PCR; TCRdb has only the in-frame clones, and not every one. The repertoire table contains around 140,000 clones. General study points: Data from an earlier analysis indicated that most TCR beta V segments were productive either about 90% or about 30% of the time. Immune exposure information available was restricted to CMV serostatus. A missense variant in DCLRE1C was later tied to TCR beta V- and J-gene trimming.

As concerns this clone: What it binds is unknown.

The chain carries TRBV27 and TRBJ2-7, with TRBD1 identical over 7 bases. The TCR originated in a woman in her forties or fifties in good health and CMV-seronegative. Sequencing input: PBMCs. The CDR3 DNA reads as TGTGCCAGCAGTTTATCTATGGGACAGAACTACGAGCAGTACTTC. It translates to CASSLSMGQNYEQYF.